This TCR beta chain was recovered during a study of cytomegalovirus exposure and HLA in healthy donors. Study as a whole: The 120 or so validation repertoires matched the 666 first-cohort repertoires in platform, a later analysis reported. Points from the study as a whole: The authors listed 150 to 200 TCR beta chains as cytomegalovirus-associated. Later, an analysis found that TCR clusters from the first cohort tended to co-occur in the 120 validation repertoires. As was reported, the classifier diagnosed cytomegalovirus status with high specificity and sensitivity.

The data were produced by immunoSEQ multiplex PCR, yet TCRdb's version contains in-frame clones alone and is incomplete. The sample has approximately 150,000 clones; roughly 90% are singletons. CDR1 is SGHVS, CDR2 FNYEAQ, per germline. This CDR3 region has 15 residues. Trimming stripped 1 base from V and 3 bases from J, with 12 bases between. A note on this clone: The antigen is not known.

The sequencing input was PBMCs. The V call is TRBV7-6, the J call TRBJ1-1; TRBD1 is a possible D gene (5 bases). This sequence originates from a man between 18 and 35 years old in good health and CMV-seronegative. The CDR3 DNA reads TGTGCCAGCAGCTTAGTCTGGGGGGGAGACACTGAAGCTTTCTTT. This sequence encodes CASSLVWGGDTEAFF.